This T cell receptor (beta chain) was sequenced during a study of cytotoxic CD8 clonotypes in ibrutinib-treated CLL. On the study more broadly: Following a median approximately eleven months of treatment, with a range of 6 to 36, response samples were taken. Samples had a mean of around 280,000 productive templates and almost 95,000 productive rearrangements. Study results and limitations: Public clonotypes showed up rarely, and on treatment they shrank or held steady.

The germline V gene encodes CDR1 SGHRS and CDR2 YFSETQ. The ends lost 3 bases at V and 7 bases at J; junction bases unmatched: 8. The CDR3 totals 16 residues. As input for TCR beta libraries, about 2.2 micrograms of genomic DNA came from cryopreserved PBMCs. Profiling relied on immunoSEQ multiplex PCR, and the TCRdb table lists in-frame clones only, not all of them. This table holds 200,000 or so clones, around 70% found once. A remark on this clone: The antigen remains unidentified.

This sample comprised PBMCs, obtained after 12 months of ibrutinib treatment. This chain links TRBV5-1 with TRBJ1-6, with 9 positions matching TRBD1. This receptor was obtained from a human donor with chronic lymphocytic leukemia. The CDR3 sequence is CASSSGTGRPNSPLHF. DNA of the CDR3: TGCGCCAGCAGCTCCGGGACAGGGAGGCCCAATTCACCCCTCCACTTT.